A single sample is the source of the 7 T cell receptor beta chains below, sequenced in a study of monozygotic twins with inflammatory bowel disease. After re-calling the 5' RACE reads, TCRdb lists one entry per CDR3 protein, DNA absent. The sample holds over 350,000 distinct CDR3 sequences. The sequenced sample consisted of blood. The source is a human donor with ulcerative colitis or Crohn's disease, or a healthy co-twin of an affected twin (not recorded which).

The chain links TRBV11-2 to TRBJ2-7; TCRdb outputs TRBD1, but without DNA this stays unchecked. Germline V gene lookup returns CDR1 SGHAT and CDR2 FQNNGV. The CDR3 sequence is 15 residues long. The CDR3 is CASSLGRTGAYEQYF.

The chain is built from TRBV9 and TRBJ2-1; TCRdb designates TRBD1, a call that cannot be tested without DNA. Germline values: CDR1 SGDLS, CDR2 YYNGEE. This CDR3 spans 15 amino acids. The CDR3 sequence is CASSVETGENNEQFF.

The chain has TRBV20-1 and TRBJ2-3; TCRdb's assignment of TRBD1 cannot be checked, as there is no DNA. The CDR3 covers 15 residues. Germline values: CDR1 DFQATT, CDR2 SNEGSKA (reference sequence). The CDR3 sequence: CSARGGQGETDTQYF.

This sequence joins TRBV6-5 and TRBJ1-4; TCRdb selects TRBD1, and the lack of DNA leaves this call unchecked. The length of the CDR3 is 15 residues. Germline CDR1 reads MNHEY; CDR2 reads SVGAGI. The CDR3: CASSYSNRGLAKLFF.

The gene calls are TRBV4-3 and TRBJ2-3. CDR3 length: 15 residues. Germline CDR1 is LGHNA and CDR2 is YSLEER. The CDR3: CASSPTGSSTDTQYF.

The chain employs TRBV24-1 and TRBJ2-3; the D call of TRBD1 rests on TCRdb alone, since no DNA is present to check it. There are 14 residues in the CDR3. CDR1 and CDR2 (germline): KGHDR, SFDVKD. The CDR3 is CATSEGTHTDTQYF.

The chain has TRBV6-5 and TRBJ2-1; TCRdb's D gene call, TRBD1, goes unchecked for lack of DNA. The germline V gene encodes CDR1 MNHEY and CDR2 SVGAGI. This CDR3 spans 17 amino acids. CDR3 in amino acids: CASSYTSGGPTYNEQFF.